This T cell receptor (beta chain) was identified in a study of blood T cell repertoires in COVID-19. As for the study in general: Some COVID-19 samples were acute and others convalescent; all came from the United States, Italy and Spain. PBMCs, B-cell-depleted T cells, or T cells provided the cDNA or gDNA that made up the material.

The germline V and J ends were trimmed by 5 bases and 10 bases, with 42 bases remaining between them. The CDR3 loop spans 23 amino acids. The V gene's germline CDR1 is MNHNY and CDR2 SVGAGI (reference sequence). Under the authors' procedure: By means of reference gene primer amplification, nucleated cell counts were estimated. Measured with immunoSEQ multiplex PCR; TCRdb has only the in-frame clones, and not every one. The DNA was the basis for D and trimming; V, J and clone size are from that table. The sample has around 140,000 clones, roughly 89% seen once. Sequencing was done on a sample of peripheral blood. This sequence was found in a man aged 60 to 75 with active or convalescent COVID-19. The chain has TRBV6-6 and TRBJ1-6, with D possibly matching TRBD1 (6 bases). Written as DNA, the CDR3 is TGTGCCAGCAGTCCCCTTTTCACCGTACCTTCCTTATCTGGAGCAGGGGAGGGATCACCCCTCCACTTT. Translated: CASSPLFTVPSLSGAGEGSPLHF.